The clone carrying this T cell receptor (beta chain) was picked up many times. The antigen is undetermined. CDR3 regions of TCR beta were amplified from RNA transcripts. After a first-round RT-PCR with HTBI primers, a second-round multiplex PCR was run. TCRdb used MiXCR to reprocess the multiplex PCR reads, holding one entry per CDR3 protein. The repertoire holds about 700,000 distinct CDR3 sequences, with approximately 40% as singletons. This entry comes from a study of Graves' ophthalmopathy and Graves' hyperthyroidism. Study results and limitations: Ophthalmopathy was separated from stable hyperthyroidism by a 13-signature model with about 86% sensitivity and just under 84% specificity.

The CDR3 is made up of 14 amino acids. Per germline, CDR1 KGHDR and CDR2 SFDVKD. V lost 7 bases and J 5 bases, leaving 14 bases between the germline ends. Moderate-to-severe activity, CAS ≥3, NOSPECS ≥4 and a duration under 3 months were seen in donors with ophthalmopathy. V gene TRBV24-1 combines with J gene TRBJ1-5; possibly TRBD1 for D (5 bases). The sequence was obtained from an adult man with Graves' ophthalmopathy. The sequencing input was peripheral blood. The CDR3 DNA reads as TGTGCCACCAGGGGACGGGGGGAGCATCAGCCCCAGCATTTT. Protein product: CATRGRGEHQPQHF.